Below are 26 T cell receptor beta chains sequenced from a single sample in a study of cytomegalovirus exposure and HLA in healthy donors. PCR primers comprised 60 Vbeta and 13 Jbeta primers. The protocol was immunoSEQ multiplex PCR, while the TCRdb copy is restricted to in-frame clones and leaves out a portion. The sample has about 140,000 clones; 70% to 80% are singletons. Sequenced input: PBMCs. The source is a woman aged 45-60 years in good health and CMV-seropositive.

V and J are TRBV7-9 and TRBJ2-3; D possibly corresponds to TRBD1 (5 bases). Trimming pared 5 bases from V and 4 bases from J, leaving 16 bases between. Germline assignment: CDR1 SEHNR and CDR2 FQNEAQ (reference sequence). This CDR3 has 15 amino acids. DNA for the CDR3: TGTGCCAGCAGCCCAGGGCCATCACCACCAGATACGCAGTATTTT. Its protein is CASSPGPSPPDTQYF.

The chain combines TRBV6-5 with TRBJ2-5; 7 bases are a match to TRBD1. Per germline, CDR1 MNHEY and CDR2 SVGAGI. This CDR3 spans 15 amino acids. J gave up 2 bases and V 0 bases, and 3 bases lay outside the gene matches. The CDR3 sequence is CASSYSTGQQETQYF. For the CDR3, the DNA is TGTGCCAGCAGTTACTCCACGGGACAGCAAGAGACCCAGTACTTC.

V usage is TRBV7-2 and J usage is TRBJ2-7; D uncertain. The CDR3 is made up of 15 amino acids. CDR1 and CDR2 (germline): SGHTA, FQGNSA. V gave up 5 bases and J gave up 0 bases, with 14 bases separating them. The CDR3, as DNA: TGTGCCAGCAGCACCTCGGCGCGGATCTCCTACGAGCAGTACTTC. Encoded protein: CASSTSARISYEQYF.

Comment on this clone: The sample contains more than one DNA sequence encoding this CDR3. The CDR3 nucleotides are TGTGCCAGCACCCTGGGACAGGGGGCAAAGCAGTACTTC. It translates to CASTLGQGAKQYF. The chain couples TRBV6-5 to TRBJ2-7; 12 positions match TRBD1. Germline CDR1 is MNHEY and CDR2 is SVGAGI. Trimming took 7 bases from V and 8 from J; bases not matched to a gene: 6. The length of the CDR3 is 13 residues.

This clone was observed a few times. The V call is TRBV6-1, the J call TRBJ2-7; TRBD1 is a possible D gene (6 bases). The V gene's germline CDR1 is MNHNS and CDR2 SASEGT. This CDR3 contains 15 residues. Trimming pared 8 bases from V and 2 bases from J, leaving 19 bases between. CDR3 sequence: CASSLGRQVPYEQYF. CDR3 bases: TGTGCCAGCTCCCTGGGAAGACAGGTCCCCTACGAGCAGTACTTC.

The genes are TRBV5-1 and TRBJ2-7; D may be TRBD2 (5 bases). This CDR3 is built from 14 residues. The germline CDR1 and CDR2 sequences are SGHRS and YFSETQ. Trimming removed 4 bases from V and 1 base from J, with 12 bases in between. CDR3 protein: CASSGARGSYEQYF. The CDR3 DNA follows: TGCGCCAGCAGCGGAGCCCGGGGATCCTACGAGCAGTACTTC.

The chain employs TRBV28 and TRBJ2-7; 7 positions agree with TRBD1. Germline trimming cut 5 bases from V and 2 bases from J; bases unmatched to any gene: 3. CDR1 is MDHEN and CDR2 is SYDVKM in the germline V gene. The CDR3 is 13 amino acids. CDR3 in DNA: TGTGCCAGCAGTCTAGACAGGGCCTACGAGCAGTACTTC. It codes for CASSLDRAYEQYF.

The chain couples TRBV19 to TRBJ2-7, with TRBD1 identical over 9 bases. Unmatched junction bases numbered 7, after V lost 5 bases and J lost 5 bases. The CDR3 is 14 amino acids. Germline lookup yields CDR1 LNHDA and CDR2 SQIVND (reference sequence). CDR3 in amino acids: CASSFRTGDNEQYF. The CDR3, as DNA: TGTGCCAGTAGTTTCCGGACAGGGGACAACGAGCAGTACTTC.

The V gene is TRBV7-9, the J gene TRBJ2-7; TRBD2 matches at 7 bases. CDR1 is SEHNR and CDR2 is FQNEAQ in the germline V gene (reference sequence). This CDR3 comprises 13 residues. Trimming at V came to 6 bases and at J to 5 bases, leaving 7 bases not matched to a gene. In DNA form, the CDR3 reads TGTGCCAGCAGGCCCTGGGGGGGGGACGAGCAGTACTTC. It translates to CASRPWGGDEQYF.

The chain recombines TRBV9 with TRBJ1-3, with D maybe TRBD1 (5 bases). Trimming pared 4 bases from V and 4 bases from J, leaving 21 bases between. The CDR3 contains 17 residues. Germline-derived CDR1 and CDR2 are SGDLS and YYNGEE. CDR3 DNA sequence: TGTGCCAGCAGCCCGAGGGGAGGGGCTGGACCGGGAAACACCATATATTTT. As protein: CASSPRGGAGPGNTIYF.

This clone showed up just a few times. The genes are TRBV4-3 and TRBJ2-5; TRBD2 might be the D (5 bases). CDR1 is LGHNA, CDR2 YSLEER, per germline. The CDR3 has 16 amino acids. Trimming removed 0 bases at V and 4 bases at J, with 15 bases between. CDR3 loop: CASSQEVKGVAETQYF. Here the CDR3 DNA reads TGCGCCAGCAGCCAAGAGGTTAAGGGAGTCGCAGAGACCCAGTACTTC.

V and J are TRBV30 and TRBJ2-7; 8 bases are shared with TRBD1. V shed 0 bases and J 0 bases; nucleotides not matched to a gene: 1. Per the germline V gene, CDR1 is GTSNPN and CDR2 is SVGIG (reference sequence). This CDR3 is built from 14 residues. The CDR3 DNA sequence: TGTGCCTGGAGTGTTGGACAGGGCTCCTACGAGCAGTACTTC. It yields the protein CAWSVGQGSYEQYF.

J is TRBJ2-7 and V is TRBV28; tentative D call: TRBD1 (6 bases). The V end was cut by 5 bases, the J end by 5 bases, with 10 bases between. Per germline, CDR1 MDHEN and CDR2 SYDVKM. This CDR3 spans 12 amino acids. The CDR3 reads CASSPPGDEQYF. Written as DNA, the CDR3 is TGTGCCAGCAGTCCCCCAGGGGACGAGCAGTACTTC.

V usage is TRBV19 and J usage is TRBJ1-1; 7 bases line up with TRBD1. V lost 5 bases to trimming and J lost 3 bases; unmatched junction nucleotides: 12. The germline V gene has CDR1 LNHDA and CDR2 SQIVND (reference sequence). The CDR3 totals 16 residues. Here the CDR3 reads CASSATPTGSDTEAFF. In DNA form, the CDR3 reads TGTGCCAGTAGTGCCACCCCGACAGGGAGTGACACTGAAGCTTTCTTT.

A few counts support this clone. The chain couples TRBV18 to TRBJ2-5, with 10 nucleotides matching TRBD2. V shed 2 bases, J shed 4 bases, and the junction held 7 bases outside the gene matches. This CDR3 has 16 residues. The germline gives CDR1 KGHSH, CDR2 LQKENI. Here the CDR3 DNA reads TGTGCCAGCTCACCAACCCTGCTAGCGGGGGCAGAGACCCAGTACTTC. Residues: CASSPTLLAGAETQYF. Supplemented by reference TRBV18 and TRBJ2-5, the full variable domain reads NAGVMQNPRHLVRRRGQEARLRCSPMKGHSHVYWYRQLPEEGLKFMVYLQKENIIDESGMPKERFSAEFPKEGPSILRIQQVVRGDSAAYFCASSPTLLAGAETQYFGPGTRLLVL.

The chain carries TRBV15 and TRBJ2-3; D unclear. V lost 7 bases and J 2 bases, leaving 13 bases between the germline ends. Germline CDR1 reads LNHNV; CDR2 reads YYDKDF (reference sequence). CDR3 size: 14 residues. CDR3 nucleotides: TGTGCCACCACCCATCGCGGAGTCACAGATACGCAGTATTTT. As protein: CATTHRGVTDTQYF. Looking up the rest from reference TRBV15 and TRBJ2-3 gives the full variable domain: DAMVIQNPRYQVTQFGKPVTLSCSQTLNHNVMYWYQQKSSQAPKLLFHYYDKDFNNEADTPDNFQSRRPNTSFCFLDIRSPGLGDTAMYLCATTHRGVTDTQYFGPGTRLTVL.

The rearrangement joins TRBV28 to TRBJ1-5, with TRBD1 as a possible D gene (5 bases). CDR3 size: 15 residues. Germline CDR1 is MDHEN and CDR2 is SYDVKM. V lost 6 bases, J lost 6 bases, and 18 bases lay in between. The CDR3: CASSLGQAKFQPQHF. The CDR3 region has the DNA TGTGCCAGCAGCCTGGGGCAGGCGAAATTTCAGCCCCAGCATTTT.

The CDR3 here is CASSYSSGGAGNEQFF. In DNA form, the CDR3 reads TGTGCCAGCAGTTATTCCAGCGGGGGGGCTGGGAATGAGCAGTTCTTC. The V and J genes are TRBV6-6 and TRBJ2-1; the match to TRBD2 covers 10 bases. J was trimmed by 7 bases and V by 3 bases; bases with no gene match: 9. CDR3 length: 16 amino acids. Germline CDR1 reads MNHNY; CDR2 reads SVGAGI (reference sequence).

There are a few counts of this clone. The chain links TRBV29-1 to TRBJ1-2, with D hard to call. Trimming removed 4 bases at V and 2 bases at J, with 14 bases between. Looked up from germline, CDR1 is SQVTM and CDR2 is ANQGSEA. The CDR3 runs 14 residues. In DNA, the CDR3 is TGCAGCGTTGCGGGGAGCTACTTGAACTATGGCTACACCTTC. This sequence encodes CSVAGSYLNYGYTF. Looking up the rest from reference TRBV29-1 and TRBJ1-2 gives the full variable domain: SAVISQKPSRDICQRGTSLTIQCQVDSQVTMMFWYRQQPGQSLTLIATANQGSEATYESGFVIDKFPISRPNLTFSTLTVSNMSPEDSSIYLCSVAGSYLNYGYTFGSGTRLTVV.

This chain links TRBV9 with TRBJ2-7; 13 bases align to TRBD2. The CDR3 contains 17 residues. CDR1 and CDR2 from the germline V gene are SGDLS and YYNGEE. V shed 2 bases and J 7 bases; nucleotides not matched to a gene: 12. CDR3 DNA: TGTGCCAGCAGCGTGGGACTAGCGGGGTCCCAAGGGGGGGAGCAGTACTTC. Amino acids: CASSVGLAGSQGGEQYF.

The gene calls are TRBV7-9 and TRBJ1-1; D is uncertain. In germline, CDR1 is SEHNR, CDR2 FQNEAQ (reference sequence). CDR3 length equals 13 residues. V lost 1 base and J 0 bases, leaving 3 bases between the germline ends. In DNA, the CDR3 is TGTGCCAGCAGCTTAGTTATGAACACTGAAGCTTTCTTT. This sequence encodes CASSLVMNTEAFF.

The J gene is TRBJ2-7, the V gene TRBV5-4; 11 bases are a match to TRBD2. After removal of 3 bases from V and 4 bases from J, the junction contained 3 bases not matched to a gene. This CDR3 spans 14 amino acids. Germline V CDR1 and CDR2: SGHNT, YYREEE (reference sequence). CDR3 nucleotide sequence: TGTGCCAGCAGCTCCGGGACTAGCGGATACGAGCAGTACTTC. Translated: CASSSGTSGYEQYF.

The CDR3 spells CASSSYGRAGDYGYTF. For the CDR3, the DNA is TGTGCCAGCAGTTCGTACGGGCGGGCAGGGGACTATGGCTACACCTTC. The chain joins TRBV27 to TRBJ1-2, with D maybe TRBD1 (6 bases). V was trimmed by 4 bases and J by 3 bases, leaving 18 bases between them. Per the germline V gene, CDR1 is MNHEY and CDR2 is SMNVEV (reference sequence). The CDR3 extends over 16 amino acids.

The rearrangement uses TRBV11-3 and TRBJ2-7, with 8 bases aligning to TRBD1. The CDR3 contains 13 residues. Germline V CDR1 and CDR2: SGHNT, YENEEA. J lost 6 bases, V lost 5 bases, and 6 bases had no gene match. The CDR3 DNA is TGTGCCAGCAGCCCACAGGGGGTCTCCGAGCAGTACTTC. Encoded protein: CASSPQGVSEQYF.

V usage is TRBV5-1 and J usage is TRBJ2-7, with D possibly being TRBD2 (5 bases). This CDR3 comprises 13 residues. Between the trimmed V and J ends, which lost 4 bases and 5 bases, there was a span of 13 bases. Germline V gene lookup returns CDR1 SGHRS and CDR2 YFSETQ. The CDR3 DNA is TGCGCCAGCAGCCCCGGGTCGAGGGACGAGCAGTACTTC. As protein: CASSPGSRDEQYF. The full variable domain, its missing parts supplied by reference TRBV5-1 and TRBJ2-7, is KAGVTQTPRYLIKTRGQQVTLSCSPISGHRSVSWYQQTPGQGLQFLFEYFSETQRNKGNFPGRFSGRQFSNSRSEMNVSTLELGDSALYLCASSPGSRDEQYFGPGTRLTVT.

The chain has TRBV27 and TRBJ2-7; 8 bases are shared with TRBD1. This CDR3 is 13 amino acids long. After removal of 4 bases from V and 6 bases from J, the junction contained 5 bases not matched to a gene. Germline V gives CDR1 MNHEY, CDR2 SMNVEV (reference sequence). The CDR3: CASSWGTGSEQYF. Written as DNA, the CDR3 is TGTGCCAGCAGTTGGGGGACAGGTAGCGAGCAGTACTTC.